The 23 T cell receptor beta chains in this list originate from one sample, sequenced in a study of cytomegalovirus exposure and HLA in healthy donors. Both 60 Vbeta primers and 13 Jbeta primers went into the PCR. Some clones are missing from TCRdb's copy, which holds only in-frame ones; the method was immunoSEQ multiplex PCR. The data hold over 45,000 clones, with approximately 78% observed a single time. The sequenced sample consisted of PBMCs. The receptor source for this set is a female donor in good health and CMV-seronegative.

This clone was counted a few times. The V call is TRBV7-9, the J call TRBJ1-5, with D possibly TRBD1 on 5 matching bases. The germline CDR1 and CDR2 sequences are SEHNR and FQNEAQ (reference sequence). Trimming cost V 1 base and J 1 base, with 14 bases left between them. This CDR3 region has 17 residues. CDR3 region: CASSLGLLGGSNQPQHF. As DNA, the CDR3 is TGTGCCAGCAGCTTAGGACTGTTGGGGGGAAGCAATCAGCCCCAGCATTTT.

CDR3 protein: CASARGGAYNEQFF. The CDR3 DNA follows: TGTGCCAGCGCCCGGGGGGGGGCTTACAATGAGCAGTTCTTC. The chain joins TRBV7-9 to TRBJ2-1; TRBD2 agrees at 8 bases. Germline V gives CDR1 SEHNR, CDR2 FQNEAQ (reference sequence). This CDR3 is 14 amino acids long. V lost 8 bases and J lost 4; bases outside the gene matches: 7.

The chain has TRBV7-2 and TRBJ2-7, with TRBD2 matching over 8 bases. The V gene's germline CDR1 is SGHTA and CDR2 FQGNSA. V lost 5 bases to trimming and J lost 11 bases; unmatched junction nucleotides: 11. The CDR3 sequence is 13 residues long. The CDR3 region has the DNA TGTGCCAGCAGCGGACGAAGCGGGGGATGGGAGTACTTC. Translating gives CASSGRSGGWEYF.

The chain is built from TRBV9 and TRBJ2-3, with TRBD2 matching 14 bases. Losses at the gene ends were 3 bases for V and 6 bases for J; bases not matched to a gene: 15. The CDR3 is 19 amino acids. Looked up from germline, CDR1 is SGDLS and CDR2 is YYNGEE. CDR3 sequence: CASSEHPGTSGGTRDTQYF. The CDR3 DNA reads TGTGCCAGCAGCGAGCACCCCGGGACTAGCGGGGGTACAAGGGATACGCAGTATTTT.

This clone has only a few counts. This chain uses TRBV19 with TRBJ2-7; TRBD1 aligns across 8 bases. The CDR3 loop spans 15 amino acids. V lost 4 bases and J lost 3; bases outside the gene matches: 8. CDR1 is LNHDA, CDR2 SQIVND, per germline (reference sequence). CDR3 in DNA: TGTGCCAGTAGTACGCTCTCACAGGGGGTCTACGAGCAGTACTTC. It specifies CASSTLSQGVYEQYF.

The CDR3 DNA follows: TGTGCCAGCAGCACACAGGGGGCGGGCACAGATACGCAGTATTTT. This translates into CASSTQGAGTDTQYF. The chain recombines TRBV9 with TRBJ2-3, with 9 bases that match TRBD1. The CDR3 has 15 residues. The germline gives CDR1 SGDLS, CDR2 YYNGEE. With 4 bases clipped from V and 1 base from J, the junction kept 4 bases outside the gene matches.

The chain is built from TRBV19 and TRBJ1-1, with D possibly being TRBD1 (6 bases). This CDR3 has 17 residues. Trimming took off 6 bases at V and 2 bases at J, with 22 bases between the two ends. CDR1 is LNHDA and CDR2 is SQIVND in the germline V gene (reference sequence). The CDR3 DNA is TGTGCCAGTAGGAGTCCCGCGCGGGGGGCTGTTAACACTGAAGCTTTCTTT. Protein: CASRSPARGAVNTEAFF. Using reference TRBV19 and TRBJ1-1 for the parts outside the CDR3, the full variable domain is DGGITQSPKYLFRKEGQNVTLSCEQNLNHDAMYWYRQDPGQGLRLIYYSQIVNDFQKGDIAEGYSVSREKKESFPLTVTSAQKNPTAFYLCASRSPARGAVNTEAFFGQGTRLTVV.

CDR3 coding DNA: TGTGCCAGCAGTTGGGGATCACGGACAGGCCGTAATGAGCAGTTCTTC. It is translated as CASSWGSRTGRNEQFF. This rearrangement joins TRBV27 to TRBJ2-1, with 7 bases identical to TRBD1. The CDR3 is 16 amino acids. Germline-derived CDR1 and CDR2 are MNHEY and SMNVEV (reference sequence). V shed 4 bases, J shed 7 bases, and the junction held 13 bases outside the gene matches.

The chain employs TRBV2 and TRBJ1-5; 7 bases match TRBD1. CDR3 length: 13 residues. Germline V gene lookup returns CDR1 SNHLY and CDR2 FYNNEI. With 6 bases clipped from V and 7 bases from J, the junction kept 6 bases outside the gene matches. In DNA, the CDR3 is TGTGCCAGCAGAGACCGGGACAGACAGCCCCAGCATTTT. This gives the protein CASRDRDRQPQHF. The full variable domain, rest sourced from reference TRBV2 and TRBJ1-5, is EPEVTQTPSHQVTQMGQEVILRCVPISNHLYFYWYRQILGQKVEFLVSFYNNEISEKSEIFDDQFSVERPDGSNFTLKIRSTKLEDSAMYFCASRDRDRQPQHFGDGTRLSIL.

The V call is TRBV9, the J call TRBJ2-7; 14 bases match TRBD2. This CDR3 has 16 amino acids. The J segment lost 2 bases and the V segment lost 0 bases, leaving 1 base of the junction unmatched. Germline CDR1 and CDR2: SGDLS and YYNGEE. The CDR3 loop is CASSVEGLAGAYEQYF. The CDR3 region has the DNA TGTGCCAGCAGCGTAGAGGGACTAGCGGGGGCCTACGAGCAGTACTTC. Filled out from reference TRBV9 and TRBJ2-7, the complete variable domain reads DSGVTQTPKHLITATGQRVTLRCSPRSGDLSVYWYQQSLDQGLQFLIQYYNGEERAKGNILERFSAQQFPDLHSELNLSSLELGDSALYFCASSVEGLAGAYEQYFGPGTRLTVT.

This clone was seen a few times. The gene calls are TRBV2 and TRBJ1-2; weak D call: TRBD1 (5 bases). Trimming pared 2 bases from V and 8 bases from J, leaving 9 bases between. The CDR3 is 12 amino acids. Germline V CDR1 and CDR2: SNHLY, FYNNEI. CDR3 sequence reads: CASSERGRGYTF. The CDR3 coding sequence is TGTGCCAGCAGTGAAAGGGGTCGCGGCTACACCTTC.

This chain connects TRBV7-9 to TRBJ2-7, with D uncertain. The CDR3 spans 11 residues. V was pared by 4 bases and J by 2 bases, with 3 bases between. CDR1 is SEHNR, CDR2 FQNEAQ, per germline (reference sequence). This CDR3 is CASSSAYEQYF. CDR3 nucleotide sequence: TGTGCCAGCAGCTCGGCCTACGAGCAGTACTTC.

The chain links TRBV6-5 to TRBJ1-2; D might be TRBD1 (6 bases). Germline values: CDR1 MNHEY, CDR2 SVGAGI. The ends were cut back, 2 bases at V and 2 bases at J, with 15 bases in the middle. This CDR3 region has 16 residues. CDR3 amino acids: CASSYGGSLSNYGYTF. The CDR3 bases are TGTGCCAGCAGTTACGGGGGCAGTTTGTCCAACTATGGCTACACCTTC.

The chain links TRBV11-1 to TRBJ2-7, with 11 bases that match TRBD1. The V gene's germline CDR1 is SGHAT and CDR2 FQDESV (reference sequence). The CDR3 runs 16 residues. The J segment lost 4 bases and the V segment lost 5 bases, leaving 10 bases of the junction unmatched. The CDR3 nucleotides read TGTGCCAGCAGCCCCGACGCCGGGACAGGGGGTTACGAGCAGTACTTC. It specifies CASSPDAGTGGYEQYF.

This clone was counted between two and nine times. The J gene is TRBJ1-3, the V gene TRBV7-9, with 8 bases aligning to TRBD1. The germline CDR1 and CDR2 sequences are SEHNR and FQNEAQ (reference sequence). With V trimmed by 2 bases and J by 3 bases, 12 bases remained unmatched. The CDR3 is 18 amino acids. Written as DNA, the CDR3 is TGTGCCAGCAGCTTAACTCAGGGGGCTAAAGGAGGTGGAAACACCATATATTTT. Translation gives CASSLTQGAKGGGNTIYF.

V gene TRBV29-1 combines with J gene TRBJ2-1; unclear D gene. This CDR3 has 14 amino acids. V shed 2 bases and J shed 2 bases, with 10 bases lying between them. The germline V gene has CDR1 SQVTM and CDR2 ANQGSEA. CDR3 loop: CSVESDTPYNEQFF. The DNA for the CDR3 is TGCAGCGTTGAAAGTGACACCCCCTACAATGAGCAGTTCTTC.

The rearrangement uses TRBV18 and TRBJ1-1; no clear D gene. Germline CDR1 and CDR2: KGHSH and LQKENI. V shed 6 bases and J shed 2 bases, with 13 bases lying between them. The CDR3 totals 14 residues. In DNA form, the CDR3 reads TGTGCCAGCTCCCCGATAGCGAGAAACACTGAAGCTTTCTTT. It codes for CASSPIARNTEAFF.

The chain couples TRBV11-1 to TRBJ1-1; TRBD1 matches at 10 bases. The CDR3 consists of 15 residues. Germline V gene lookup returns CDR1 SGHAT and CDR2 FQDESV (reference sequence). Trimming at V came to 4 bases and at J to 4 bases, leaving 6 bases not matched to a gene. As DNA, the CDR3 is TGTGCCAGCAGCTCTTGGACAGGGGGAGGCACTGAAGCTTTCTTT. It codes for CASSSWTGGGTEAFF.

V is TRBV18 and J is TRBJ1-3; TRBD1 aligns across 9 bases. In germline, CDR1 is KGHSH, CDR2 LQKENI. The CDR3 has 15 amino acids. Trimming cost V 3 bases and J 10 bases; bases outside gene matches: 10. CDR3 residues: CASSPPGQGTNTIYF. The CDR3 DNA follows: TGTGCCAGCTCACCGCCGGGACAGGGTACGAATACCATATATTTT.

The table lists this clone with a few counts. The CDR3 loop reads CASTEDRLTGGYTF. The CDR3 region has the DNA TGCGCCAGCACTGAGGACAGGCTAACGGGGGGCTACACCTTC. The chain joins TRBV4-1 to TRBJ1-2; the match to TRBD1 covers 7 bases. V trimming: 7 bases; J trimming: 8 bases; junction bases outside the gene matches: 13. The length of the CDR3 is 14 residues. Germline V lookup: CDR1 MGHRA, CDR2 YSYEKL.

This clone was detected only a few times. The chain links TRBV19 to TRBJ1-3; no definite D call. V was clipped by 6 bases and J by 0 bases, with 12 bases between them. Germline assignment: CDR1 LNHDA and CDR2 SQIVND (reference sequence). CDR3 length equals 15 residues. CDR3 sequence: CASRVGSGSGNTIYF. CDR3 coding DNA: TGTGCCAGTAGGGTTGGGTCGGGCTCTGGAAACACCATATATTTT.

The chain links TRBV15 to TRBJ1-2; 9 bases are a match to TRBD1. Germline trimming cut 2 bases from V and 6 bases from J; bases unmatched to any gene: 13. This CDR3 has 17 amino acids. Germline loops: CDR1 LNHNV, CDR2 YYDKDF (reference sequence). The CDR3 nucleotides are TGTGCCACCAGCAGAAGCCTCGGGACAGGGACGGGAGATGGCTACACCTTC. Its protein product is CATSRSLGTGTGDGYTF.

The V and J genes are TRBV14 and TRBJ2-7; 10 bases line up with TRBD1. The CDR3 has 15 amino acids. The V gene's germline CDR1 is SGHDN and CDR2 FVKESK. The V segment lost 4 bases and the J segment 3 bases; nucleotides outside the gene matches: 6. This CDR3 is CASSLKTGGFYEQYF. CDR3 in DNA: TGTGCCAGCAGCCTAAAGACAGGGGGCTTCTACGAGCAGTACTTC.